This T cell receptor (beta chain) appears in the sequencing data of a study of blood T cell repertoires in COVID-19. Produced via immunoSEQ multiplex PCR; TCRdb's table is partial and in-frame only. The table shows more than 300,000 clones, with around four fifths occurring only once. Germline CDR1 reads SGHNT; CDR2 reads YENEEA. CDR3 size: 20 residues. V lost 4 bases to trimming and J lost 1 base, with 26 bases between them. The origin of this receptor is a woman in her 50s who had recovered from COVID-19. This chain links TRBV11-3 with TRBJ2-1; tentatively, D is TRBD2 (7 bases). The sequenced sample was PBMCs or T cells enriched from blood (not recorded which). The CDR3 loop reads CASSYSKRGGRTGSYNEQFF. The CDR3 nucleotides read TGTGCCAGCAGCTACTCAAAGCGCGGGGGCCGAACAGGATCCTACAATGAGCAGTTCTTC. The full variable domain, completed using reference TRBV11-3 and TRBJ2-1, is EAGVVQSPRYKIIEKKQPVAFWCNPISGHNTLYWYLQNLGQGPELLIRYENEEAVDDSQLPKDRFSAERLKGVDSTLKIQPAELGDSAVYLCASSYSKRGGRTGSYNEQFFGPGTRLTVL.